The 29 T cell receptor beta chains listed next were all sequenced from one sample in a study of blood T cells in healthy people across ages. Primers used in a second PCR of roughly 6 to 12 cycles were a sample-barcoded 5' primer and a J-beta primer mix. Via MiXCR, TCRdb re-called the 5' RACE reads, giving one row per CDR3 protein. The sample consists of under 2 million distinct CDR3 sequences, about 35% of them appearing once. Sequenced: blood. The receptors stem from a woman under 40 in good health.

This clonotype has a handful of counts. A much larger clone is a single base away; this may be a read error. V usage is TRBV3-1 and J usage is TRBJ1-1; D remains ambiguous. CDR3 size: 14 residues. CDR1 is LGHDT and CDR2 is YNNKEL in the germline V gene (reference sequence). The CDR3 here is CASSQVRSNAEAFF. The DNA of the CDR3 is TGTGCCAGCAGCCAAGTTAGGTCGAACGCTGAAGCTTTCTTT. Complete variable domain (other parts from reference TRBV3-1 and TRBJ1-1): DTAVSQTPKYLVTQMGNDKSIKCEQNLGHDTMYWYKQDSKKFLKIMFSYNNKELIINETVPNRFSPKSPDKAHLNLHINSLELGDSAVYFCASSQVRSNAEAFFGQGTRLTVV.

As regards this clonotype: Its ends do not fully match the called genes, so a read error is possible. The V gene is TRBV7-3, the J gene TRBJ2-1, with 8 bases aligning to TRBD1. This CDR3 is built from 16 residues. Per the germline V gene, CDR1 is SGHTA and CDR2 is FQGTGA. The CDR3 sequence is CAGSLLTGQGTGEQFF. The CDR3 bases are TGTGCCGGCAGCTTACTAACCGGACAGGGAACGGGTGAGCAGTTCTTC.

V is TRBV2 and J is TRBJ2-5; 10 nucleotides line up with TRBD2. The trim removed 8 bases at V and 3 bases at J, leaving 0 bases unmatched. The V gene's germline CDR1 is SNHLY and CDR2 FYNNEI. This CDR3 comprises 12 residues. CDR3 sequence reads: CASGTSEETQYF. Written as DNA, the CDR3 is TGTGCCAGCGGGACTAGCGAAGAGACCCAGTACTTC.

This chain connects TRBV11-2 to TRBJ2-3; D is perhaps TRBD1 (5 bases). This CDR3 contains 15 residues. Between the trimmed V and J ends, which lost 4 bases and 1 base, there was a span of 12 bases. The germline gives CDR1 SGHAT, CDR2 FQNNGV. The CDR3 DNA reads TGTGCCAGCAGCTCGCAGGGTATTCGCACAGATACGCAGTATTTT. Protein product: CASSSQGIRTDTQYF.

The chain recombines TRBV7-2 with TRBJ1-1; D is unresolved. Germline assignment: CDR1 SGHTA and CDR2 FQGNSA. Trimming cost V 7 bases and J 3 bases, with 9 bases left between them. This CDR3 has 12 residues. The CDR3 bases are TGTGCCAGCACCAGACCCTACACTGAAGCTTTCTTT. Translated: CASTRPYTEAFF. The complete variable domain, with remaining parts taken from reference TRBV7-2 and TRBJ1-1, reads GAGVSQSPSNKVTEKGKDVELRCDPISGHTALYWYRQSLGQGLEFLIYFQGNSAPDKSGLPSDRFSAERTGGSVSTLTIQRTQQEDSAVYLCASTRPYTEAFFGQGTRLTVV.

The V and J genes are TRBV9 and TRBJ2-3; no reliable D call. V lost 4 bases, J lost 4 bases, and 10 bases lay in between. Germline assignment: CDR1 SGDLS and CDR2 YYNGEE. The CDR3 length is 13 residues. CDR3 protein: CASSLASPDTQYF. The CDR3 DNA reads as TGTGCCAGCAGCTTAGCAAGTCCAGATACGCAGTATTTT.

J is TRBJ1-1 and V is TRBV29-1; D not certain. Germline assignment: CDR1 SQVTM and CDR2 ANQGSEA. The CDR3 loop spans 13 amino acids. V was shortened by 1 base and J by 4 bases, with 10 bases between the two germline ends. CDR3 protein: CSVEGTFGTEAFF. CDR3 nucleotide sequence: TGCAGCGTTGAAGGGACCTTTGGCACTGAAGCTTTCTTT.

This clonotype was seen once. One end of the junction is discordant with germline, which a read error may explain. V usage is TRBV12-3 or TRBV12-4 and J usage is TRBJ2-1, with TRBD2 matching 7 bases. The CDR3 spans 15 residues. The CDR3 DNA reads TGTGCCAGCATTTTAAAGGCGGGAGTGAGCGATGAGCAGTTCTTC. Encoded protein: CASILKAGVSDEQFF.

This chain links TRBV9 with TRBJ2-2; D might be TRBD1 (5 bases). The germline V gene has CDR1 SGDLS and CDR2 YYNGEE. V dropped 1 base and J dropped 3 bases, with 7 bases sitting between them. The CDR3 is 14 amino acids. CDR3 nucleotide sequence: TGTGCCAGCAGCGTACAGACAGACACCGGGGAGCTGTTTTTT. Amino acid sequence: CASSVQTDTGELFF. The variable domain in full, with the rest retrieved from reference TRBV9 and TRBJ2-2, is DSGVTQTPKHLITATGQRVTLRCSPRSGDLSVYWYQQSLDQGLQFLIQYYNGEERAKGNILERFSAQQFPDLHSELNLSSLELGDSALYFCASSVQTDTGELFFGEGSRLTVL.

The V call is TRBV5-1, the J call TRBJ2-1, with TRBD1 as a possible D gene (6 bases). Germline values: CDR1 SGHRS, CDR2 YFSETQ. V lost 6 bases and J lost 3, with 16 bases in between. This CDR3 is 15 amino acids long. CDR3 sequence: CASNSGRGNYNEQFF. For the CDR3, the DNA is TGCGCCAGCAACTCGGGCAGGGGTAACTACAATGAGCAGTTCTTC. Filled out from reference TRBV5-1 and TRBJ2-1, the complete variable domain reads KAGVTQTPRYLIKTRGQQVTLSCSPISGHRSVSWYQQTPGQGLQFLFEYFSETQRNKGNFPGRFSGRQFSNSRSEMNVSTLELGDSALYLCASNSGRGNYNEQFFGPGTRLTVL.

The gene calls are TRBV10-2 and TRBJ2-3; 8 positions match TRBD2. V shed 8 bases, J shed 0 bases, and the junction held 7 bases outside the gene matches. The germline V gene has CDR1 WSHSY and CDR2 SAAADI. This CDR3 has 15 amino acids. CDR3 DNA sequence: TGCGCCAGCCGGACTAGCAGAACTAGCACAGATACGCAGTATTTT. Its translation is CASRTSRTSTDTQYF.

This clonotype has only a few counts. J is TRBJ2-1 and V is TRBV5-1; 12 bases agree with TRBD2. The V gene end was trimmed by 2 bases and the J gene end by 10 bases; junction bases not matched to a gene: 13. The germline gives CDR1 SGHRS, CDR2 YFSETQ. The CDR3 has 17 residues. The CDR3 loop reads CASSLRRTSGVLGEQFF. In nucleotides, the CDR3 is TGCGCCAGCAGCTTACGACGGACTAGCGGGGTATTGGGGGAGCAGTTCTTC.

This clonotype was picked up a small number of times. This chain links TRBV20-1 with TRBJ2-7; TRBD2 matches 11 bases. The germline gives CDR1 DFQATT, CDR2 SNEGSKA (reference sequence). The CDR3 runs 16 residues. V gave up 0 bases and J gave up 2 bases; unmatched junction bases: 6. The CDR3 region has the DNA TGCAGTGCTAGAGACCTAGCGGGAGGTCAACCCTACGAGCAGTACTTC. Its protein is CSARDLAGGQPYEQYF.

This clonotype was detected only a few times. The genes are TRBV6-6 and TRBJ1-6, with a possible D match to TRBD1 (6 bases). Germline loops: CDR1 MNHNY, CDR2 SVGAGI (reference sequence). The CDR3 consists of 13 residues. V gave up 4 bases and J gave up 14 bases, with 15 bases separating them. CDR3 DNA sequence: TGTGCCAGCAGTTCCTTGGGGGGCGACACCCTCCACTTT. Its protein product is CASSSLGGDTLHF.

About this clonotype itself: It may be a read error: a sequence one base away is much more abundant. This chain uses TRBV2 with TRBJ2-5; D is perhaps TRBD1 or TRBD2 (6 bases each). The CDR3 sequence is 12 residues long. From germline, CDR1 is SNHLY and CDR2 FYNNEI. Trimming took 4 bases from V and 11 from J, leaving 14 bases between them. The CDR3: CASSGRGDEQYF. The CDR3 DNA reads TGTGCCAGCAGTGGAAGGGGGGATGAGCAGTACTTC.

The gene calls are TRBV6-5 and TRBJ2-1, with a possible D match to TRBD2 (6 bases). There are 16 residues in the CDR3. V dropped 5 bases and J dropped 0 bases, with 14 bases sitting between them. The germline CDR1 and CDR2 sequences are MNHEY and SVGAGI. The CDR3 DNA sequence: TGTGCCAGCAGTCCTCGTGCGGGGTTCTCCTACAATGAGCAGTTCTTC. It yields the protein CASSPRAGFSYNEQFF.

The chain has TRBV4-3 and TRBJ2-3, with D possibly TRBD2 on 6 matching bases. There are 17 residues in the CDR3. Germline V CDR1 and CDR2: LGHNA, YSLEER. Trimming left V 3 bases short and J 0 bases short, with 16 bases between. In nucleotides, the CDR3 is TGCGCCAGCAGCCAGAGCCCGGGACTTCTCAGCACAGATACGCAGTATTTT. Translating it yields CASSQSPGLLSTDTQYF.

This clonotype was recorded many times. The chain joins TRBV12-3 or TRBV12-4 to TRBJ1-5; no clear D gene. The CDR3 covers 11 residues. V lost 3 bases, J lost 6 bases, and 3 bases lay in between. The CDR3 loop reads CASSFGQPQHF. CDR3 nucleotide sequence: TGTGCCAGCAGTTTTGGTCAGCCCCAGCATTTT.

This chain connects TRBV28 to TRBJ2-1; TRBD2 might be the D (6 bases). V was clipped by 2 bases and J by 8 bases, with 13 bases between them. CDR1 is MDHEN and CDR2 is SYDVKM in the germline V gene. The CDR3 is 14 amino acids. The CDR3 bases are TGTGCCAGCAGTTTACCCCAAGGCGGGGATGAGCAGTTCTTC. Translated: CASSLPQGGDEQFF.

V usage is TRBV28 and J usage is TRBJ2-7; D might be TRBD1 (5 bases). The CDR3 is made up of 14 amino acids. V gave up 1 base and J gave up 3 bases, with 10 bases separating them. CDR1 is MDHEN and CDR2 is SYDVKM in the germline V gene. This CDR3 is CASSLSRVHYEQYF. The CDR3 DNA follows: TGTGCCAGCAGTTTATCCAGGGTGCACTACGAGCAGTACTTC.

This clonotype was seen only a few times. The chain employs TRBV4-1 and TRBJ2-7, with a possible D match to TRBD2 (7 bases). Trimming took 1 base from V and 6 from J, leaving 25 bases between them. This CDR3 has 18 residues. Germline CDR1 is MGHRA and CDR2 is YSYEKL. The CDR3 DNA reads TGCGCCAGCAGCCAAGGAGTCAAGCGGGGCAGGGGACCTCCCGAGCAGTACTTC. Translated: CASSQGVKRGRGPPEQYF.

The rearrangement links TRBV5-1 to TRBJ2-1; TRBD1 is a possible D gene (5 bases). Trimming stripped 7 bases from V and 2 bases from J, with 19 bases between. This CDR3 comprises 16 residues. Germline assignment: CDR1 SGHRS and CDR2 YFSETQ. CDR3: CASGPTLQAAYNEQFF. CDR3 nucleotide sequence: TGCGCCAGCGGCCCCACCCTACAGGCGGCCTACAATGAGCAGTTCTTC.

V gene TRBV6-2 or TRBV6-3 combines with J gene TRBJ2-5; no reliable D call. V gave up 6 bases and J gave up 4 bases, with 18 bases separating them. Germline V lookup: CDR1 MNHEY, CDR2 SVGEGT. CDR3 length: 15 residues. CDR3 coding DNA: TGTGCCAGCAGCGCTCTGGACCGGTTAGTAGAGACCCAGTACTTC. This encodes CASSALDRLVETQYF.

In DNA form, the CDR3 reads TGTGCCAGCAGCTTTCCGCGTGGTAGCGTCGGGACCCAGTACTTC. It encodes CASSFPRGSVGTQYF. V is TRBV7-8 and J is TRBJ2-5; the D gene is possibly TRBD2 (5 bases). This CDR3 region has 15 residues. Germline V CDR1 and CDR2: SGHVS, FQNEAQ. Trimming left V 3 bases short and J 7 bases short, with 18 bases between. Full variable domain (remainder filled in from reference TRBV7-8 and TRBJ2-5): GAGVSQSPRYKVAKRGQDVALRCDPISGHVSLFWYQQALGQGPEFLTYFQNEAQLDKSGLPSDRFFAERPEGSVSTLKIQRTQQEDSAVYLCASSFPRGSVGTQYFGPGTRLLVL.

This clonotype appeared a few times. The chain employs TRBV18 and TRBJ2-3; D possibly uses TRBD1 or TRBD2 (5 bases each). V dropped 0 bases and J dropped 8 bases, with 18 bases sitting between them. CDR3 size: 16 residues. Germline CDR1 reads KGHSH; CDR2 reads LQKENI. The CDR3 region is CASSPPETGGMGTQYF. CDR3 nucleotide sequence: TGTGCCAGCTCACCACCGGAAACAGGAGGCATGGGTACGCAGTATTTT.

With regard to this clonotype: The junction and the germline gene differ at one end; a read error may be behind it. The V call is TRBV29-1, the J call TRBJ2-2, with D possibly being TRBD2 (6 bases). CDR1 and CDR2 (germline): SQVTM, ANQGSEA. The CDR3 runs to 14 residues. The DNA for the CDR3 is TGCAGCGCCGGCGGCGGGGCGGGCACCGGGGAGCGGTTTTTT. This codes for CSAGGGAGTGERFF.

The chain carries TRBV20-1 and TRBJ2-5, with D possibly matching TRBD2 (5 bases). V shed 3 bases and J shed 1 base, with 12 bases lying between them. The CDR3 runs to 14 residues. The germline CDR1 and CDR2 sequences are DFQATT and SNEGSKA (reference sequence). Here the CDR3 DNA reads TGCAGTGCTAGTTGGGCCGGGATCCAAGAGACCCAGTACTTC. Translated: CSASWAGIQETQYF.

This chain connects TRBV21-1 to TRBJ1-2; the DNA was not compared with TRBD1, the D call given in the table. TRBV21-1 is a known pseudogene. CDR3 length equals 18 residues. This chain's CDR3 is CASSKVVRWQGVNYGYTF. For the CDR3, the DNA is TGTGCCAGCAGCAAAGTTGTTCGCTGGCAAGGGGTAAACTATGGCTACACCTTC.

Note on this clonotype: Germline and junction disagree at one end, which may indicate a read error. V usage is TRBV20-1 and J usage is TRBJ2-6, with D possibly being TRBD2 (6 bases). The CDR3 totals 17 residues. The V gene's germline CDR1 is DFQATT and CDR2 SNEGSKA (reference sequence). The CDR3 DNA reads as TGCAGTGCTAGAGATACATCACGGGACTCTGGGGCCAACGTCCGGACTTTC. Translated: CSARDTSRDSGANVRTF.